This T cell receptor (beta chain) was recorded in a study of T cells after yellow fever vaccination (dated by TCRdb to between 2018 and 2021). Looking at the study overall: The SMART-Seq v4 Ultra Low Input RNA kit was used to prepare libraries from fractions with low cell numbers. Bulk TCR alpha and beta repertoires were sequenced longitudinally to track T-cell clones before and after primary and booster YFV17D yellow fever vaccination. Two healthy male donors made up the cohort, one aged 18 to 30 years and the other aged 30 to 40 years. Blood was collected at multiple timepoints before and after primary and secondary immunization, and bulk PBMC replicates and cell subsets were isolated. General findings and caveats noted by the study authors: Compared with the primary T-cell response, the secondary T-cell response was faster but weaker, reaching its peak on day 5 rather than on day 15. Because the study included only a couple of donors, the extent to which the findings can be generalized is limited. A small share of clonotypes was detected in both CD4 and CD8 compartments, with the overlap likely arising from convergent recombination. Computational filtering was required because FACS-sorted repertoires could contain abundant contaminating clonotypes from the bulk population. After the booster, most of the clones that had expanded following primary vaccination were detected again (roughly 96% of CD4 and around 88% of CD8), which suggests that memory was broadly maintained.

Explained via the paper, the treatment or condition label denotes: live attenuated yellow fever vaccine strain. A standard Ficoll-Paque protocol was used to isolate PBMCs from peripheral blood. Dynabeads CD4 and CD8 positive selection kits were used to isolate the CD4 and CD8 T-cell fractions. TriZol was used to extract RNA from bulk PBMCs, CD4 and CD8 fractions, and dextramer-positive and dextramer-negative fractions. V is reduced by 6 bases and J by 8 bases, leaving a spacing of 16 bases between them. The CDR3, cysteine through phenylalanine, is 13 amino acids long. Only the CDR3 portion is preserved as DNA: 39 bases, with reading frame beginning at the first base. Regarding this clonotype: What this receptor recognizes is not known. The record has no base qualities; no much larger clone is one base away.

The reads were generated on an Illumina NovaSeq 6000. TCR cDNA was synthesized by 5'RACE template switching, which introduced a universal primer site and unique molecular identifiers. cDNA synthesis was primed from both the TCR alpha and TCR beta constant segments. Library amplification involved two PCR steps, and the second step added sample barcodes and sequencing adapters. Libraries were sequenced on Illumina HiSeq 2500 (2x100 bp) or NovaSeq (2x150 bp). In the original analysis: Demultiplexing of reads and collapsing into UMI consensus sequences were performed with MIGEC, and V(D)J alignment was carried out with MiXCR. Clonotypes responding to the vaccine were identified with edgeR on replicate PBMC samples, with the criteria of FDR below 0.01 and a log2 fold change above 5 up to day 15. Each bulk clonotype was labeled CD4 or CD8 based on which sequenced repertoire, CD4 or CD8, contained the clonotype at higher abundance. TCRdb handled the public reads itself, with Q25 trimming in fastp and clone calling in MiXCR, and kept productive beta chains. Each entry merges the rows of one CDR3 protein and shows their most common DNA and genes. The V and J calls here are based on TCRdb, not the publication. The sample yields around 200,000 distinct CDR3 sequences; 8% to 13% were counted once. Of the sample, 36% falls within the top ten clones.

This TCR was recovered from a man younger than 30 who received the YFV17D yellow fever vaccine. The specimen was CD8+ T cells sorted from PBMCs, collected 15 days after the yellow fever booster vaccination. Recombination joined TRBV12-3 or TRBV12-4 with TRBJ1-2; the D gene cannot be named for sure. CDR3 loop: CASSWASGLGYTF. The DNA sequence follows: TGTGCCAGCAGCTGGGCCAGCGGATTGGGCTACACCTTC.